One and the same sample provided the 20 T cell receptor beta chains below, sequenced in a study of cytomegalovirus exposure and HLA in healthy donors. The primer mix had 60 Vbeta and 13 Jbeta primers. Sequencing used immunoSEQ multiplex PCR; TCRdb keeps in-frame clones, though not all of them. The sample has approximately 180,000 clones; approximately 82% are singletons. The sample consisted of PBMCs. These receptors were taken from a woman aged 25 to 39 in good health and CMV-seronegative.

The V call is TRBV21-1, the J call TRBJ2-7; TRBD2 reflects the table's D call only, with no check against the DNA. TRBV21-1 is designated a pseudogene. CDR3 length: 15 residues. This chain's CDR3 is CASSKGFGRAYEQYF. The DNA for the CDR3 is TGTGCCAGCAGCAAGGGTTTCGGGAGAGCCTACGAGCAGTACTTC.

The chain is built from TRBV6-5 and TRBJ2-7, with a possible D match to TRBD1 (5 bases). Germline CDR1 is MNHEY and CDR2 is SVGAGI. The CDR3 loop spans 15 amino acids. The V end was cut by 2 bases, the J end by 0 bases, with 11 bases between. The DNA of the CDR3 is TGTGCCAGCAGTTACGACAGACTGAGCTCCTACGAGCAGTACTTC. Translated: CASSYDRLSSYEQYF.

The chain joins TRBV7-2 to TRBJ2-5; D call uncertain. V gave up 3 bases and J gave up 7 bases, with 18 bases separating them. CDR1 and CDR2 (germline): SGHTA, FQGNSA. This CDR3 spans 15 amino acids. The CDR3 DNA follows: TGTGCCAGCAGCTTGAACTTCTTGTCCTCAGGGACCCAGTACTTC. It specifies CASSLNFLSSGTQYF.

The V gene is TRBV29-1, the J gene TRBJ2-1; D gene uncertain. V gave up 4 bases and J gave up 4 bases, with 8 bases separating them. Germline V lookup: CDR1 SQVTM, CDR2 ANQGSEA. CDR3 size: 12 residues. CDR3 sequence reads: CSVAGFYNEQFF. CDR3 DNA: TGCAGCGTTGCCGGGTTTTACAATGAGCAGTTCTTC.

This clone is a singleton in its sample. The DNA for the CDR3 is TGTGCCAGTAGTACAACCCTCGAGAATGAGCAGTTCTTC. Translating gives CASSTTLENEQFF. The V call is TRBV19, the J call TRBJ2-1; no clear D. Trimming removed 4 bases from V and 7 bases from J, with 11 bases in between. This CDR3 contains 13 residues. CDR1 and CDR2 from the germline V gene are LNHDA and SQIVND (reference sequence).

J is TRBJ2-7 and V is TRBV4-2, with TRBD2 as a possible D gene (7 bases). Trimming cost V 1 base and J 4 bases, with 14 bases left between them. CDR1 is LGHNA and CDR2 is YNFKEQ in the germline V gene. CDR3 length equals 15 residues. The chain's CDR3 is CASSQGTAGRYEQYF. The CDR3 DNA sequence: TGTGCCAGCAGCCAAGGGACAGCGGGGCGATACGAGCAGTACTTC.

V and J are TRBV7-2 and TRBJ1-2, with D perhaps matching TRBD1 (6 bases). V lost 5 bases and J 6 bases, leaving 19 bases between the germline ends. The CDR3 is 15 amino acids. The germline gives CDR1 SGHTA, CDR2 FQGNSA. CDR3 in amino acids: CASSGQNTGRDGYTF. CDR3 nucleotide sequence: TGTGCCAGCAGCGGACAGAATACAGGTAGAGATGGCTACACCTTC.

The genes are TRBV5-4 and TRBJ2-2, with TRBD2 as a possible D gene (6 bases). The CDR3 runs 15 residues. The ends were cut back, 1 base at V and 6 bases at J, with 13 bases in the middle. Germline V gene lookup returns CDR1 SGHNT and CDR2 YYREEE (reference sequence). The CDR3 is CASSLWARDSGELFF. The CDR3 DNA reads as TGTGCCAGCAGCTTGTGGGCAAGGGACTCCGGGGAGCTGTTTTTT.

This clone was observed a few times. The chain couples TRBV27 to TRBJ1-2; weak D call: TRBD1 (5 bases). This CDR3 is 13 amino acids long. Trimming stripped 2 bases from V and 4 bases from J, with 8 bases between. Germline V lookup: CDR1 MNHEY, CDR2 SMNVEV (reference sequence). The DNA for the CDR3 is TGTGCCAGCAGTTTAAACGGGGGCTATGGCTACACCTTC. Translation: CASSLNGGYGYTF.

About this clone itself: Mismatch with germline at one junction end may stem from a read error. This chain connects TRBV6-5 to TRBJ2-4; 7 bases are shared with TRBD1. The germline gives CDR1 MNHEY, CDR2 SVGAGI. The CDR3 covers 13 residues. This CDR3 reads CASSKSGGNSQYF. Written as DNA, the CDR3 is TGTGCCAGCAGTAAATCAGGGGGAAACAGTCAGTACTTC.

The V call is TRBV29-1, the J call TRBJ2-1; TRBD1 is a possible D gene (6 bases). Deletions cut 3 bases from V and 4 bases from J, with 13 bases between. From germline, CDR1 is SQVTM and CDR2 ANQGSEA. This CDR3 is built from 14 residues. The CDR3 DNA reads as TGCAGCGTTGATCCACAGGGTGTTTACAATGAGCAGTTCTTC. It codes for CSVDPQGVYNEQFF.

The J gene is TRBJ2-7, the V gene TRBV28; possible D gene TRBD1, 6 bases. With 5 bases removed from V and 7 bases from J, the gap between germline ends came to 15 bases. The CDR3 is 13 amino acids. The V gene's germline CDR1 is MDHEN and CDR2 SYDVKM. CDR3 protein: CASSRPGGTEQYF. CDR3 in DNA: TGTGCCAGCAGTCGTCCAGGTGGGACAGAGCAGTACTTC.

The rearrangement links TRBV14 to TRBJ1-4; D is uncertain. Trimming left V 4 bases short and J 0 bases short, with 9 bases between. The CDR3 is 15 amino acids. CDR1 and CDR2 (germline): SGHDN, FVKESK. The CDR3 region has the DNA TGTGCCAGCAGCCTTCTCAGGTCAACTAATGAAAAACTGTTTTTT. This codes for CASSLLRSTNEKLFF.

This chain connects TRBV25-1 to TRBJ2-3; TRBD1 agrees at 12 bases. V shed 5 bases and J 4 bases; nucleotides not matched to a gene: 7. Germline lookup yields CDR1 MGHDK and CDR2 SYGVNS. The CDR3 runs to 16 residues. The CDR3 region is CASSPVGTGGADTQYF. The CDR3 nucleotides are TGTGCCAGCAGTCCCGTAGGGACAGGGGGCGCAGATACGCAGTATTTT.

The chain employs TRBV28 and TRBJ1-5; TRBD1 matches at 7 bases. This CDR3 contains 13 residues. The germline CDR1 and CDR2 sequences are MDHEN and SYDVKM. Unmatched junction bases numbered 6, after V lost 6 bases and J lost 7 bases. The CDR3 region has the DNA TGTGCCAGCAGGGGGACAGCAAACCAGCCCCAGCATTTT. It encodes CASRGTANQPQHF.

The CDR3 coding sequence is TGTGCCAGCAGTATAGCGGGAGGGCCGAGCCAAGAGACCCAGTACTTC. Translating it yields CASSIAGGPSQETQYF. The chain uses TRBV7-3 and TRBJ2-5; 11 positions agree with TRBD2. V lost 6 bases and J lost 1; bases outside the gene matches: 7. The germline CDR1 and CDR2 sequences are SGHTA and FQGTGA. The CDR3 covers 16 residues.

This chain uses TRBV6-5 with TRBJ2-5; no firm D call. Between the trimmed V and J ends, which lost 6 bases and 1 base, there was a span of 6 bases. CDR1 is MNHEY, CDR2 SVGAGI, per germline. The CDR3 runs to 12 residues. CDR3 DNA sequence: TGTGCCAGCAGGGGCGCCCAAGAGACCCAGTACTTC. Translation: CASRGAQETQYF.

The rearrangement joins TRBV6-5 to TRBJ1-1, with D possibly matching TRBD1 (5 bases). The CDR3 has 16 residues. Germline values: CDR1 MNHEY, CDR2 SVGAGI. Trimming stripped 0 bases from V and 0 bases from J, with 11 bases between. The DNA for the CDR3 is TGTGCCAGCAGTTACTCGACGACAGATCTGAACACTGAAGCTTTCTTT. Translation gives CASSYSTTDLNTEAFF.

The chain has TRBV28 and TRBJ1-5; D not certain. This CDR3 region has 14 residues. Germline V CDR1 and CDR2: MDHEN, SYDVKM. Trimming left V 3 bases short and J 6 bases short, with 12 bases between. CDR3 sequence reads: CASSLAVEGQPQHF. CDR3 nucleotides: TGTGCCAGCAGTTTGGCAGTAGAGGGTCAGCCCCAGCATTTT.

V is TRBV5-6 and J is TRBJ2-1, with 7 bases aligning to TRBD1. The CDR3 spans 16 residues. Losses at the gene ends were 0 bases for V and 6 bases for J; bases not matched to a gene: 9. Per the germline V gene, CDR1 is SGHDT and CDR2 is YYEEEE. This CDR3 is CASSLVTGVNFNEQFF. In DNA form, the CDR3 reads TGTGCCAGCAGCTTGGTCACAGGGGTAAATTTCAATGAGCAGTTCTTC.